What follows is one T cell receptor beta chain and its context. The antigen remains unidentified. The data were taken from a study of cytomegalovirus exposure and HLA in healthy donors. Findings and caveats of the study: A prior analysis recorded that most TCR beta V segments were productive about 87% or about 30% of the time. Follow-up analysis later connected one missense variant in DCLRE1C with trimming of TCR beta V- and J-genes.

13 Jbeta primers and 60 Vbeta primers were used for the PCR. The repertoire was sequenced with immunoSEQ multiplex PCR; TCRdb's copy has only in-frame clones and lacks some. The sample holds over 200,000 clones. CDR3 length equals 13 residues. The clonotype comes from a woman younger than 45 in good health and CMV-seropositive. This chain links TRBV12-1 with TRBJ1-5. TRBV12-1 is listed as a pseudogene. Sequencing was done on a sample of PBMCs. CDR3 in DNA: TGTGCCAGCAGCTCCGCTTCGGGTCAGCCCCAGCATTTT. It is translated as CASSSASGQPQHF.